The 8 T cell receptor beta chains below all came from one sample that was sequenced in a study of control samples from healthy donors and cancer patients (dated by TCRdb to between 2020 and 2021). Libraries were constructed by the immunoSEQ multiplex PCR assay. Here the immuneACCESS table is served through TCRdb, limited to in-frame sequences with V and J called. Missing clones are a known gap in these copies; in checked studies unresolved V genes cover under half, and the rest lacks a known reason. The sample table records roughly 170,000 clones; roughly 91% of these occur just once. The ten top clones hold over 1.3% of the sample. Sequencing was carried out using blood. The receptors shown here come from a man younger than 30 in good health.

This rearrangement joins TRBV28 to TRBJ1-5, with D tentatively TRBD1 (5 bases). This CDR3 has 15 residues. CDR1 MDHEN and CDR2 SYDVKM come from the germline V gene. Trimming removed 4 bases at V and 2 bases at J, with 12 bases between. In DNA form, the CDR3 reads TGTGCCAGCAGTTCCCCCAGGGATGGCAATCAGCCCCAGCATTTT. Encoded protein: CASSSPRDGNQPQHF.

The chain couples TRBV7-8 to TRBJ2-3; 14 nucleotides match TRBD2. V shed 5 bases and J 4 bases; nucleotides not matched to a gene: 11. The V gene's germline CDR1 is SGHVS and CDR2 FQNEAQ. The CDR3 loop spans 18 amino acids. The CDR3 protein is CASSGTSGGPISADTQYF. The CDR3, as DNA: TGTGCCAGCAGCGGGACTAGCGGGGGCCCCATTTCGGCAGATACGCAGTATTTT.

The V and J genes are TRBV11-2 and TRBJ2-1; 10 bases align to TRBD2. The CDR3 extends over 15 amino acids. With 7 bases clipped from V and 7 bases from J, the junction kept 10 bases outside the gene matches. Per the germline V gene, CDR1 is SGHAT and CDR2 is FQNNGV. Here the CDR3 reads CASKSGAGGLNEQFF. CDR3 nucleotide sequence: TGTGCCAGCAAAAGCGGAGCGGGGGGGCTTAATGAGCAGTTCTTC.

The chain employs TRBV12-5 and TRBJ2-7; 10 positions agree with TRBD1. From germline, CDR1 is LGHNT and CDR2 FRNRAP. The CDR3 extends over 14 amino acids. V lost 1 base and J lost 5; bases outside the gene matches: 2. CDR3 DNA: TGTGCTAGTGGTTTGGGACAGGGGGCAAACGAGCAGTACTTC. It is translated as CASGLGQGANEQYF.

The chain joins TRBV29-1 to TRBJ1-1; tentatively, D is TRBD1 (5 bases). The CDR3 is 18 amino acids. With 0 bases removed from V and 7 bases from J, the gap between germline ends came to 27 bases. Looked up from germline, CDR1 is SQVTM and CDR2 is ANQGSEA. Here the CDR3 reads CSVEDRAGKGLIAFEAFF. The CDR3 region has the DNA TGCAGCGTTGAAGATCGCGCAGGGAAGGGGCTTATCGCCTTTGAAGCTTTCTTT.

The chain's CDR3 is CASSLDRHNEQFF. The DNA for the CDR3 is TGTGCCAGCAGCTTAGACAGACACAATGAGCAGTTCTTC. The chain recombines TRBV11-2 with TRBJ2-1; D not resolved. CDR3 length: 13 residues. V was clipped by 0 bases and J by 5 bases, with 5 bases between them. The germline V gene encodes CDR1 SGHAT and CDR2 FQNNGV.

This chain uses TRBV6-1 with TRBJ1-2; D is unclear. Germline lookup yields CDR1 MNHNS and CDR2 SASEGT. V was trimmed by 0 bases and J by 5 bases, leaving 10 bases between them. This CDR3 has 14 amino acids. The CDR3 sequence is CASSEARSFYGYTF. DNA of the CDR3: TGTGCCAGCAGTGAAGCGCGGAGTTTTTATGGCTACACCTTC.

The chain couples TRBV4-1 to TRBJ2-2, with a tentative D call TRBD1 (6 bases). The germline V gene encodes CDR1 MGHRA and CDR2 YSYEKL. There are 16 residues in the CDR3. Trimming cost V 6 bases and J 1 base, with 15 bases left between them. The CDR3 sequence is CASRQTGTKNTGELFF. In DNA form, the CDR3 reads TGCGCCAGCAGGCAGACAGGCACTAAGAACACCGGGGAGCTGTTTTTT.